This TCR beta chain was found in a study of blood T cell repertoires in COVID-19. Germline lookup yields CDR1 SGHDN and CDR2 FVKESK. This CDR3 has 16 residues. Trimming at V came to 5 bases and at J to 6 bases, leaving 13 bases not matched to a gene. In this sample, this clone turned up a few times. As originally analysed: Reference gene primers were amplified, and this amplification served to estimate nucleated cell counts. The repertoire was sequenced with immunoSEQ multiplex PCR; TCRdb's copy has only in-frame clones and lacks some. V and J calls plus clone size are reproduced from that table; the DNA served to infer D and trimming. Altogether around 150,000 clones are present, roughly 80% being singletons, with the ten largest covering around a sixth.

The chain has TRBV14 and TRBJ2-1; 7 bases map to TRBD2. This receptor was obtained from a man in his fifties with acute or convalescent COVID-19. The sequencing sample was made of peripheral blood. The CDR3 is CASSVRLAGVSNEQFF. The CDR3 DNA is TGTGCCAGCAGCGTCCGACTAGCTGGGGTTTCCAATGAGCAGTTCTTC. Filled out from reference TRBV14 and TRBJ2-1, the complete variable domain reads EAGVTQFPSHSVIEKGQTVTLRCDPISGHDNLYWYRRVMGKEIKFLLHFVKESKQDESGMPNNRFLAERTGGTYSTLKVQPAELEDSGVYFCASSVRLAGVSNEQFFGPGTRLTVL.